These 8 T cell receptor beta chains were all obtained from the same sample, sequenced in a study of human T cells and chemical hapten exposure. TCRdb used MiXCR to reprocess the RACE reads, holding one entry per CDR3 protein. The top ten clones hold 7% to 10% of a sample with around 300,000 distinct CDR3 sequences, around 5.5% of them seen once. Time point of the sample: pre-sensitization, week 0. Described treatment: therapeutic diphenylcyclopropenone sensitization with weekly scalp DPC. Sequenced material: whole blood, taken in connection with sensitization to the hapten diphenylcyclopropenone (DPC). The receptors stem from a woman aged 18-30 years with alopecia areata. Some clones in this sample may be carry-over from other donors' samples.

This clonotype showed up many times. The J gene is TRBJ1-2, the V gene TRBV4-3; no reliable D call. Germline V CDR1 and CDR2: LGHNA, YSLEER. With 3 bases removed from V and 3 bases from J, the gap between germline ends came to 14 bases. This CDR3 contains 15 residues. The CDR3: CASSHLLEPYYGYTF. CDR3 nucleotides: TGCGCCAGCAGCCACCTTTTAGAACCTTACTATGGCTACACCTTC.

This clonotype has only a few counts. V usage is TRBV12-5 and J usage is TRBJ2-1; TRBD2 agrees at 7 bases. After removal of 7 bases from V and 4 bases from J, the junction contained 10 bases not matched to a gene. This CDR3 is 15 amino acids long. The germline V gene encodes CDR1 LGHNT and CDR2 FRNRAP. The CDR3 DNA is TGTGCTAGTGCCCCCTGGGAGGGAGCATACAATGAGCAGTTCTTC. Encoded protein: CASAPWEGAYNEQFF. Full variable domain (remainder filled in from reference TRBV12-5 and TRBJ2-1): DARVTQTPRHKVTEMGQEVTMRCQPILGHNTVFWYRQTMMQGLELLAYFRNRAPLDDSGMPKDRFSAEMPDATLATLKIQPSEPRDSAVYFCASAPWEGAYNEQFFGPGTRLTVL.

A few counts support this clonotype. The genes are TRBV6-5 and TRBJ1-1, with no clear D. The V gene lost 5 bases and the J gene lost 1 base, with 14 bases spanning the gap. The CDR3 extends over 15 amino acids. CDR1 and CDR2 from the germline V gene are MNHEY and SVGAGI. The chain's CDR3 is CASSTSGRENTEAFF. The CDR3 DNA is TGTGCCAGCAGTACGTCCGGACGGGAGAACACTGAAGCTTTCTTT.

The chain employs TRBV29-1 and TRBJ1-2; a possible D gene is TRBD1 (5 bases). Germline assignment: CDR1 SQVTM and CDR2 ANQGSEA. The CDR3 length is 13 residues. The V end was cut by 7 bases, the J end by 5 bases, with 17 bases between. The CDR3: CSASRGPAYGYTF. The CDR3 DNA reads TGCAGCGCCTCGAGGGGCCCGGCGTATGGCTACACCTTC.

In the case of this clonotype: Possible read error: a much larger clone is one base away. Likely a read error: the CDR3 ends without its conserved phenylalanine or tryptophan. The chain carries TRBV27 and TRBJ1-6; no definite D call. CDR1 is MNHEY and CDR2 is SMNVEV in the germline V gene (reference sequence). This CDR3 contains 17 residues. Trimming took off 5 bases at V and 10 bases at J, with 24 bases between the two ends. The CDR3 region is CASSLTRIAIPTSPLHL. The DNA of the CDR3 is TGTGCCAGCAGTCTTACAAGAATCGCCATACCGACATCACCCCTCCACTTA.

This clonotype was observed a handful of times. V usage is TRBV6-5 and J usage is TRBJ1-1; 7 bases match TRBD1. The CDR3 loop spans 16 amino acids. Trimming removed 5 bases from V and 2 bases from J; junction bases left unmatched: 11. Germline V gives CDR1 MNHEY, CDR2 SVGAGI. DNA for the CDR3: TGTGCCAGCAGTCCATGGACCGGGACAGACAACACTGAAGCTTTCTTT. This gives the protein CASSPWTGTDNTEAFF.

This clonotype came up many times. V and J are TRBV5-6 and TRBJ2-1; 7 positions match TRBD2. Germline CDR1 and CDR2: SGHDT and YYEEEE. V shed 6 bases and J 9 bases; nucleotides not matched to a gene: 9. The CDR3 contains 13 residues. The CDR3 DNA is TGTGCCAGCAACGGCGGGGGATACGGTGAGCAGTTCTTC. Protein sequence: CASNGGGYGEQFF.

The chain couples TRBV12-3 or TRBV12-4 to TRBJ1-1; TRBD1 matches at 11 bases. V shed 6 bases and J 9 bases; nucleotides not matched to a gene: 6. The CDR3 runs to 13 residues. CDR3 coding DNA: TGTGCCAGCAGGTCTGGACAGGGGGCCAAAGCTTTCTTT. Its protein product is CASRSGQGAKAFF.